The source of this TCR beta chain is a study of T cell responses to AZD1222 COVID-19 vaccine. Study conclusions and caveats: Spike-specific TCR breadth and depth were elevated following two AZD1222 doses.

With regard to this clone: The antigen is not known.

Repertoires were generated with immunoSEQ multiplex PCR, while TCRdb's copy carries only in-frame clones and drops some. Among around 95,000 clones listed, 80% to 90% were seen once. Trimming cost V 4 bases and J 7 bases; bases outside gene matches: 8. Germline CDR1 reads SEHNR; CDR2 reads FQNEAQ (reference sequence). The CDR3 contains 15 residues. The material sequenced was peripheral blood, taken on day 0 of MenACWY control vaccination. The TCR was taken from an adult in good health. The V and J genes are TRBV7-9 and TRBJ2-1, with 9 bases aligning to TRBD2. CDR3 loop: CASSSPGLALNEQFF. The CDR3 bases are TGTGCCAGCAGCTCCCCGGGACTAGCTCTGAATGAGCAGTTCTTC.